The clone carrying this TCR beta chain was counted a few times. The source of the sample is a study of blood T cell repertoires in COVID-19. Whole-study context: Samples came from the United States, Italy and Spain, spanning acute and convalescent COVID-19. Nucleic acid was either cDNA or gDNA, and it came from T cells, B-cell-depleted T cells, or PBMCs.

Original methodology: Nucleated cell counts were estimated from reference gene primer amplification. Method: immunoSEQ multiplex PCR; TCRdb's copy keeps in-frame clones and lacks some. For V, J and clone size, that table is used; D and trimming come from the DNA. The sample holds approximately 39,000 clones, about 94% seen once. Trimming removed 0 bases at V and 8 bases at J, with 13 bases between. The V gene's germline CDR1 is LNHNV and CDR2 YYDKDF (reference sequence). The CDR3 is made up of 15 amino acids. This sequence originates from a human donor with active COVID-19. The donor label of this sample is uncertain. The chain has TRBV15 and TRBJ1-4, with no clear D. Sequenced: peripheral blood. In DNA form, the CDR3 reads TGTGCCACCAGCAGAGATCAGGCCGGCGCGGAAAAACTGTTTTTT. The encoded protein is CATSRDQAGAEKLFF.